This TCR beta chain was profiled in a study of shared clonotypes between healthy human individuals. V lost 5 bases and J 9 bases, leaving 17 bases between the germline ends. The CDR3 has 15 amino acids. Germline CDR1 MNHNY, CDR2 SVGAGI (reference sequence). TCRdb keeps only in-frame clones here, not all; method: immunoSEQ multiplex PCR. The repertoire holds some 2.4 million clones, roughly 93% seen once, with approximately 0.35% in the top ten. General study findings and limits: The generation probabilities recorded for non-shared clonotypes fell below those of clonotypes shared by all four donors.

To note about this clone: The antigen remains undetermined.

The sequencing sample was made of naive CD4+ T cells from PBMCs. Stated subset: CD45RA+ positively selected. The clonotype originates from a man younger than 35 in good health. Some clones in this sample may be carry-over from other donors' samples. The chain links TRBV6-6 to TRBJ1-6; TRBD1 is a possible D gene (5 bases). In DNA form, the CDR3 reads TGTGCCAGCAGTCTCCTCGGGCCTGGGGCTTCACCCCTCCACTTT. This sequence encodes CASSLLGPGASPLHF.